Shown below are 16 T cell receptor beta chains from a single sample sequenced in a study of CD8+CD57+ T cells in acquired aplastic anemia. Genomic DNA served as template for TCR beta VDJ and CDR3 profiling. TCRdb passed the reads through MiXCR, listing each CDR3 protein once. The sample includes a few hundred thousand distinct CDR3 sequences, 70% to 85% seen only once; the top ten take about 41%. The patients chosen for sequencing had shown expansion of CD8+CD57+ cells (detected by flow cytometry). The sequencing input was sorted CD4+, CD8+, or CD8+CD57+ T cells (not recorded which) from PBMCs. The receptors originated from a human donor with aplastic anemia.

The chain carries TRBV15 and TRBJ1-4; TRBD1 matches at 7 bases. The CDR3 sequence is 14 residues long. From germline, CDR1 is LNHNV and CDR2 YYDKDF (reference sequence). Trimming cost V 1 base and J 7 bases; bases outside gene matches: 3. CDR3 sequence (DNA): TGTGCCACCAGCAGAGGGGACAGCAGTGAAAAACTGTTTTTT. It encodes CATSRGDSSEKLFF.

Turning to this clonotype: Because the CDR3's place on the DNA is in doubt, the DNA is left out and the CDR3 is given as listed by TCRdb. The V call is TRBV7-9, the J call TRBJ1-2; no DNA check was done on the table's D call, TRBD1. CDR1 is SEHNR, CDR2 FQNEAQ, per germline (reference sequence). Inclusive of both ends, the CDR3 amounts to 15 amino acids. CDR3 sequence: CARCLTGSADYGCTF.

In its sample, this clonotype was seen a few times. The conserved phenylalanine or tryptophan normally closing the CDR3 is absent here, so this likely arose from a read error. It is unclear where the CDR3 begins or ends on the DNA, so no DNA is shown, and the CDR3 is as TCRdb lists it. This chain joins TRBV7-8 and TRBJ2-3; the DNA was not compared with TRBD2, the D call given in the table. The CDR3 region is 12 residues in length, termini included. Germline V gives CDR1 SGHVS, CDR2 FQNEAQ. This chain's CDR3 is CASSLAGGPESL.

For the CDR3, the DNA is TGTGCCAGCAGGGGGACTGAAGCTTTCTTT. As protein: CASRGTEAFF. The rearrangement uses TRBV12-3 or TRBV12-4 and TRBJ1-1; D gene uncertain. The V end lost 6 bases, the J end lost 5 bases, and 4 bases lay between the germline ends. This CDR3 comprises 10 residues.

The rearrangement joins TRBV7-3 to TRBJ2-7; D is uncertain. CDR1 is SGHTA, CDR2 FQGTGA, per germline. The CDR3 is 14 amino acids. Deletions cut 3 bases from V and 11 bases from J, with 20 bases between. CDR3 region: CASSFSREIGDEYF. The CDR3, as DNA: TGTGCCAGCAGCTTTAGTAGGGAAATCGGCGATGAGTACTTC.

V usage is TRBV7-2 and J usage is TRBJ1-1; no firm D call. Trimming stripped 1 base from V and 9 bases from J, with 18 bases between. The CDR3 consists of 15 residues. The germline V gene encodes CDR1 SGHTA and CDR2 FQGNSA. The CDR3 nucleotides are TGTGCCAGCAGCTTAGATCTGACTCCCAACACGCAAGCTTTCTTT. Translating it yields CASSLDLTPNTQAFF.

To note about this clonotype: At one end, the junction sequence differs from germline, possibly due to a read error. This sequence joins TRBV7-9 and TRBJ2-3; D is ambiguous. CDR3 length: 14 residues. The germline CDR1 and CDR2 sequences are SEHNR and FQNEAQ (reference sequence). This CDR3 reads CASSLAPTAMQYFF. CDR3 DNA: TGTGCCAGCAGCTTAGCCCCCACAGCTATGCAGTATTTTTTT.

On this clonotype itself: Because the CDR3 is missing its conserved closing phenylalanine or tryptophan, this is likely a read error. No DNA is shown, since the ends of the CDR3 on it are uncertain; the CDR3 is the one TCRdb lists. The chain recombines TRBV7-8 with TRBJ1-2. Germline lookup yields CDR1 SGHVS and CDR2 FQNEAQ. The CDR3 is 13 amino acids in total, end residues counted. This chain's CDR3 is CASSLAGGRGSQY.

CDR3 DNA sequence: TGCAGTGCTAGGACGGACAAGGACTATGGCTACACCTTC. Encoded protein: CSARTDKDYGYTF. V usage is TRBV20-1 and J usage is TRBJ1-2; D may be TRBD1 (5 bases). This CDR3 has 13 amino acids. From germline, CDR1 is DFQATT and CDR2 SNEGSKA (reference sequence). Trimming removed 3 bases from V and 3 bases from J, with 11 bases in between.

As for this clonotype: One junction end disagrees with the germline gene, perhaps due to a read error. The V call is TRBV9, the J call TRBJ2-5; TRBD1 is a possible D gene (6 bases). The germline V gene has CDR1 SGDLS and CDR2 YYNGEE. The CDR3 is made up of 15 amino acids. The CDR3, as DNA: TGTGCCAGCAGCTTAGCCGAGGGGACAAAAGAGACCGAGTACTTC. Amino acid sequence: CASSLAEGTKETEYF.

V and J are TRBV2 and TRBJ2-7; weak D call: TRBD2 (6 bases). Germline V gives CDR1 SNHLY, CDR2 FYNNEI. V lost 4 bases and J lost 2, with 15 bases in between. This CDR3 spans 15 amino acids. CDR3 residues: CASSVGPGTPYEQYV. The CDR3, as DNA: TGTGCCAGCAGTGTAGGTCCAGGGACTCCCTACGAGCAGTACGTC.

J is TRBJ2-7 and V is TRBV7-9, with D possibly matching TRBD2 (6 bases). The V and J ends lost 1 base and 3 bases respectively, with 13 bases between them. The CDR3 spans 15 residues. The germline V gene has CDR1 SEHNR and CDR2 FQNEAQ (reference sequence). The CDR3 region has the DNA TGTGCCAGCAGCTTAGACGAGGAGGGAGTCTACGAGCAGTACTTC. Translating it yields CASSLDEEGVYEQYF.

The chain carries TRBV9 and TRBJ2-1; a possible D gene is TRBD1 (5 bases). V lost 1 base, J lost 11 bases, and 22 bases lay in between. From germline, CDR1 is SGDLS and CDR2 YYNGEE. The CDR3 extends over 16 amino acids. The CDR3 loop is CASSVNDEQGLGQQFF. The CDR3 bases are TGTGCCAGCAGCGTAAACGATGAGCAGGGTCTCGGGCAGCAGTTCTTC.

A remark on this clonotype: No conserved phenylalanine or tryptophan ends this CDR3, so it is likely a read error. The limits of the CDR3 on the DNA are not certain, so only TCRdb's listed CDR3 is given. V usage is TRBV2 and J usage is TRBJ1-1; TRBD1, as called in the table, went unchecked against the DNA. Including both end residues, the CDR3 is 15 amino acids long. CDR1 is SNHLY and CDR2 is FYNNEI in the germline V gene. The CDR3 here is CASGDGGTGTPYFCP.

Regarding this clonotype: It differs at one base from a far larger clone, so likely a read error. This chain links TRBV13 with TRBJ2-3; the D gene is possibly TRBD1 (5 bases). This CDR3 has 13 residues. The V end was cut by 8 bases, the J end by 1 base, with 10 bases between. Germline lookup yields CDR1 PRHDT and CDR2 FYEKMQ (reference sequence). CDR3 DNA: TGTGCCAGCGACTTAGGGGGCACAGATACGCAGTATTTT. It codes for CASDLGGTDTQYF.

The chain's CDR3 is CATSRERPGLYNEQFF. CDR3 sequence (DNA): TGTGCCACCAGCAGGGAGAGGCCAGGGCTCTACAATGAGCAGTTCTTC. This chain links TRBV15 with TRBJ2-1, with D perhaps matching TRBD1 (5 bases). V lost 3 bases and J lost 3, with 15 bases in between. Germline CDR1 reads LNHNV; CDR2 reads YYDKDF (reference sequence). CDR3 size: 16 residues. Full variable domain (outside the CDR3, taken from reference TRBV15 and TRBJ2-1): DAMVIQNPRYQVTQFGKPVTLSCSQTLNHNVMYWYQQKSSQAPKLLFHYYDKDFNNEADTPDNFQSRRPNTSFCFLDIRSPGLGDTAMYLCATSRERPGLYNEQFFGPGTRLTVL.